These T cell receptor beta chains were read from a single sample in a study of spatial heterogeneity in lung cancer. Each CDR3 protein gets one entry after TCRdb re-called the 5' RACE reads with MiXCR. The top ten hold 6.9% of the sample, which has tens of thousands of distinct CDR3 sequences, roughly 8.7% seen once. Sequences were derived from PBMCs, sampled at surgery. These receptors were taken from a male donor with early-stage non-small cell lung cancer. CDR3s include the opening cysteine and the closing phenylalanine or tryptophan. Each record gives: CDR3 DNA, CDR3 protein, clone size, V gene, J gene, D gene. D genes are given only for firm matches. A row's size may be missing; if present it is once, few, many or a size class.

TGTGCCAGCAGCTTAGCTTGGGGAACCTACAATGAGCAGTTCTTC	CASSLAWGTYNEQFF	many	TRBV7-2	TRBJ2-1	-
TGTGCCAGCAGCGGACAGAGAGTGAACGAGCAGTACTTC	CASSGQRVNEQYF	-	TRBV28	TRBJ2-7	-
TGTGCCAGCATTTCGGGGTTCTCCTACGAGCAGTACTTC	CASISGFSYEQYF	-	TRBV28	TRBJ2-7	-
TGTGCCAGCGATAATAGGGGGATCCAAGAGACCCAGTACTTC	CASDNRGIQETQYF	-	TRBV7-9	TRBJ2-5	-
TGTGCCAGCAGTTACTCGATCCAACAGGGGGCCCCCACAGATACGCAGTATTTT	CASSYSIQQGAPTDTQYF	many	TRBV6-5	TRBJ2-3	TRBD1
TGTGCCAGCAGTCTAAGGTACAGGGGAGATGAGCAGTTCTTC	CASSLRYRGDEQFF	-	TRBV7-2	TRBJ2-1	TRBD1
TGTGCCAGTAATGGTTATCCTTACAATGAGCAGTTCTTC	CASNGYPYNEQFF	-	TRBV19	TRBJ2-1	-
TGTGCCAGCAGTGTAACCAACAGCCCCGGGGAGCTGTTTTTT	CASSVTNSPGELFF	few	TRBV6-5	TRBJ2-2	-
TGTGCCAGCAGCTTAGGGGGAAAGGGGATACAAGATAAACTGTTTTTT	CASSLGGKGIQDKLFF	-	TRBV7-2	TRBJ1-4	-
TGTGCCAGCAGCGATGGCACCGGGGAGCTGTTTTTT	CASSDGTGELFF	few	TRBV3-1	TRBJ2-2	-
TGTGCCAGCAGCCCGGGACAGGGGGCTTTTGCTACGCAGTATTTT	CASSPGQGAFATQYF	-	TRBV7-2	TRBJ2-3	TRBD1
TGTGCCAGCAGCCAATTGGACGGCGAGCAGTACTTC	CASSQLDGEQYF	-	TRBV3-1	TRBJ2-7	-
TGTGCCAGCAGCGTTATAAACTATGGCTACACCTTC	CASSVINYGYTF	few	TRBV13	TRBJ1-2	-
TGTGCCGGGGGATCCTACTCCTACAATGAGCAGTTCTTC	CAGGSYSYNEQFF	many	TRBV5-4	TRBJ2-1	-
TGCAGTGCCCCGGGACAGGGCCGCAATGAGCAGTTCTTC	CSAPGQGRNEQFF	few	TRBV20-1	TRBJ2-1	TRBD1
TGCAGTGCTAGAGATCGGCTCAATGAGCAGTTCTTC	CSARDRLNEQFF	few	TRBV20-1	TRBJ2-1	-
TGTGCCAGCAGCTTAGGGCTCGGCAGACTGAAAGAGACCCAGTACTTC	CASSLGLGRLKETQYF	few	TRBV11-3	TRBJ2-5	-
TGCAGCGTTGACCAGGGGGGCTATGGCTACACCTTC	CSVDQGGYGYTF	many	TRBV29-1	TRBJ1-2	TRBD1
TGCAGCTTCCGGACGAACGAGCTCTACGAGCAGTACTTC	CSFRTNELYEQYF	many	TRBV29-1	TRBJ2-7	-
TGTGCCAGCTCACCCTACCGAGCCGGCGATTCACCCCTCCACTTT	CASSPYRAGDSPLHF	many	TRBV18	TRBJ1-6	-
TGCGCCAGCAGCCATGCCGGGACAGTAGCTTATGGCTACACCTTC	CASSHAGTVAYGYTF	-	TRBV4-1	TRBJ1-2	TRBD1
TGTGCCAGCAGCTTAGCCGGGGGAAGCTACACCTTC	CASSLAGGSYTF	-	TRBV7-3	TRBJ1-2	-